These 15 T cell receptor beta chains originate from one sample sequenced in a study of early T cells in non-severe SARS-CoV-2 infection. MiXCR, run by TCRdb on the 5' RACE reads, gives a single entry per CDR3 protein. The table records about 79,000 distinct CDR3 sequences, around 14% of them present only once. Sequencing was done on a sample of whole blood. The receptors originated from an adult who was a healthcare worker with PCR-confirmed SARS-CoV-2 infection or an uninfected control (not recorded which).

The J gene is TRBJ2-5, the V gene TRBV11-1; D is ambiguous. V lost 6 bases and J lost 3, with 5 bases in between. CDR3 size: 11 residues. Germline values: CDR1 SGHAT, CDR2 FQDESV (reference sequence). The CDR3 nucleotides are TGTGCCAGCAGGTTTAAAGAGACCCAGTACTTC. As protein: CASRFKETQYF.

V gene TRBV28 combines with J gene TRBJ2-5; tentatively, D is TRBD2 (6 bases). V was trimmed by 5 bases and J by 10 bases, leaving 17 bases between them. This CDR3 is built from 13 residues. The germline gives CDR1 MDHEN, CDR2 SYDVKM. CDR3 protein: CASSPLLGGVQYF. The CDR3 region has the DNA TGTGCCAGCAGTCCATTATTGGGGGGAGTCCAGTACTTC. Full variable domain (outside the CDR3, taken from reference TRBV28 and TRBJ2-5): DVKVTQSSRYLVKRTGEKVFLECVQDMDHENMFWYRQDPGLGLRLIYFSYDVKMKEKGDIPEGYSVSREKKERFSLILESASTNQTSMYLCASSPLLGGVQYFGPGTRLLVL.

This chain connects TRBV6-6 to TRBJ2-3; tentatively, D is TRBD2 (7 bases). The germline V gene has CDR1 MNHNY and CDR2 SVGAGI (reference sequence). Trimming stripped 6 bases from V and 0 bases from J, with 19 bases between. The CDR3 has 17 amino acids. Written as DNA, the CDR3 is TGTGCCAGCAGAATGCGGGCCGGGGGGCCTAGCACAGATACGCAGTATTTT. Its protein product is CASRMRAGGPSTDTQYF.

This clonotype was detected only a few times. The chain is built from TRBV24-1 and TRBJ2-2; D is unresolved. V dropped 5 bases and J dropped 6 bases, with 6 bases sitting between them. The germline V gene has CDR1 KGHDR and CDR2 SFDVKD. The CDR3 is made up of 12 amino acids. The CDR3 region has the DNA TGTGCCACCAGTGCCTGGTCCGGGGAGCTGTTTTTT. Translation: CATSAWSGELFF.

This clonotype was observed a few times. Sequence at one end of the junction differs from germline and may be a read error. The genes are TRBV2 and TRBJ2-3; no clear D. Germline assignment: CDR1 SNHLY and CDR2 FYNNEI. The CDR3 totals 10 residues. The CDR3, as DNA: TGTGCCAGCAGTGCAGGCCCCCTTTTCTTT. Its translation is CASSAGPLFF.

The table lists this clonotype with many counts. The V gene is TRBV27, the J gene TRBJ1-2; 7 nucleotides line up with TRBD1. The CDR3 length is 16 residues. Per the germline V gene, CDR1 is MNHEY and CDR2 is SMNVEV (reference sequence). Trimming cost V 2 bases and J 6 bases; bases outside gene matches: 12. CDR3 coding DNA: TGTGCCAGCAGTTTAGCCAGGGGGGGTAATCGGAATGGCTACACCTTC. Encoded protein: CASSLARGGNRNGYTF.

A few counts support this clonotype. V gene TRBV19 combines with J gene TRBJ2-1; TRBD2 aligns across 7 bases. V was pared by 7 bases and J by 4 bases, with 10 bases of the junction left unmatched. Germline CDR1 reads LNHDA; CDR2 reads SQIVND (reference sequence). The CDR3 spans 15 residues. The CDR3 sequence is CASNPEAGVYNEQFF. The CDR3 nucleotides read TGTGCCAGTAACCCCGAGGCGGGGGTTTACAATGAGCAGTTCTTC.

This clonotype was observed many times. The rearrangement links TRBV12-3 or TRBV12-4 to TRBJ1-6; D gene uncertain. The CDR3 length is 12 residues. Trimming removed 5 bases at V and 7 bases at J, with 6 bases between. The CDR3 DNA reads as TGTGCCAGCAGTACTTTAAATTCACCCCTCCACTTT. This codes for CASSTLNSPLHF.

This chain joins TRBV7-8 and TRBJ1-3; 8 bases map to TRBD1. The CDR3 sequence is 17 residues long. With V trimmed by 4 bases and J by 4 bases, 12 bases remained unmatched. Per germline, CDR1 SGHVS and CDR2 FQNEAQ. CDR3 protein: CASSSRRTGMSGNTIYF. In DNA, the CDR3 is TGTGCCAGCAGCTCCCGGAGGACAGGGATGAGCGGAAACACCATATATTTT.

A few counts support this clonotype. The rearrangement links TRBV25-1 to TRBJ1-1; D might be TRBD1 (6 bases). This CDR3 is 13 amino acids long. Germline CDR1 reads MGHDK; CDR2 reads SYGVNS. V shed 1 base and J shed 7 bases, with 10 bases lying between them. The CDR3 sequence is CASSEWTVDEAFF. The CDR3, as DNA: TGTGCCAGCAGTGAATGGACAGTAGATGAAGCTTTCTTT.

The table lists this clonotype with a few counts. The V and J genes are TRBV9 and TRBJ1-1; maybe TRBD1 (5 bases). Trimming left V 6 bases short and J 1 base short, with 13 bases between. CDR1 and CDR2 from the germline V gene are SGDLS and YYNGEE. There are 14 residues in the CDR3. The CDR3 spells CASNVGHSNTEAFF. The CDR3 region has the DNA TGTGCCAGCAACGTCGGACACTCGAACACTGAAGCTTTCTTT. Full variable domain (outside the CDR3, taken from reference TRBV9 and TRBJ1-1): DSGVTQTPKHLITATGQRVTLRCSPRSGDLSVYWYQQSLDQGLQFLIQYYNGEERAKGNILERFSAQQFPDLHSELNLSSLELGDSALYFCASNVGHSNTEAFFGQGTRLTVV.

This clonotype was observed a few times. The chain carries TRBV10-3 and TRBJ1-5; D might be TRBD1 (5 bases). Germline assignment: CDR1 ENHRY and CDR2 SYGVKD. Trimming left V 10 bases short and J 1 base short, with 14 bases between. This CDR3 spans 14 amino acids. This chain's CDR3 is CASKRDGSNQPQHF. The CDR3 DNA sequence: TGTGCCAGCAAAAGGGACGGGAGCAATCAGCCCCAGCATTTT.

This clonotype turned up a few times. V gene TRBV7-2 combines with J gene TRBJ2-5; the D gene is possibly TRBD1 (6 bases). The V gene lost 1 base and the J gene lost 8 bases, with 14 bases spanning the gap. The length of the CDR3 is 14 residues. Germline V gene lookup returns CDR1 SGHTA and CDR2 FQGNSA. The CDR3 reads CASSLGPLQGTQYF. The CDR3 DNA sequence: TGTGCCAGCAGCTTAGGACCTCTACAGGGCACCCAGTACTTC.

This clonotype appeared a few times. The chain joins TRBV6-2 or TRBV6-3 to TRBJ1-1, with 10 bases that match TRBD1. This CDR3 is built from 13 residues. Germline CDR1 and CDR2: MNHEY and SVGEGT. With 7 bases clipped from V and 4 bases from J, the junction kept 3 bases outside the gene matches. The CDR3 DNA is TGTGCCAGCAAAGACAGGGGGCCCACTGAAGCTTTCTTT. The encoded protein is CASKDRGPTEAFF.

This chain joins TRBV3-1 and TRBJ1-1; TRBD1 matches 12 bases. Per germline, CDR1 LGHDT and CDR2 YNNKEL (reference sequence). Germline trimming cut 6 bases from V and 10 bases from J; bases unmatched to any gene: 9. CDR3 size: 14 residues. The CDR3 reads CASRQEGDRGRAFF. The CDR3 region has the DNA TGTGCCAGCAGGCAGGAAGGGGACAGGGGGCGAGCTTTCTTT.